The rows below give T cell receptor beta chains drawn from one sample of a study of shared clonotypes between healthy human individuals. Generated by immunoSEQ multiplex PCR, the TCRdb table keeps only in-frame clones and is missing some. The sample includes roughly 100,000 clones, 67% of them seen just once. Sequences were obtained from memory CD8+ T cells sorted from blood. Every receptor here comes from a woman between 25 and 40 years old in good health. Each CDR3 is given with its conserved first and last residue. Fields, in order: clone size, V gene, D gene, J gene, CDR3 protein, CDR3 DNA. The D gene is left open where the match is weak. Only some rows state a clone size, as once, few, many or a class for expanded clones.

clone_size: NA; v_call: TRBV9; d_call: TRBD2; j_call: TRBJ2-1; cdr3_aa: CASSGRRAGVGSEQFF; cdr3_nt: TGTGCCAGCAGCGGGCGGAGAGCGGGAGTAGGCTCTGAGCAGTTCTTC
clone_size: NA; v_call: TRBV25-1; d_call: NA; j_call: TRBJ2-7; cdr3_aa: CASPPKNGYEQYF; cdr3_nt: TGTGCGAGCCCCCCCAAAAATGGATACGAGCAGTACTTC
clone_size: few; v_call: TRBV27; d_call: NA; j_call: TRBJ2-7; cdr3_aa: CASSGGGYEQYF; cdr3_nt: TGTGCCAGCAGCGGGGGCGGCTACGAGCAGTACTTC
clone_size: NA; v_call: TRBV6-6; d_call: NA; j_call: TRBJ2-7; cdr3_aa: CASSLGTDEQYF; cdr3_nt: TGTGCCAGCAGTCTGGGGACGGACGAGCAGTACTTC
clone_size: NA; v_call: TRBV7-9; d_call: NA; j_call: TRBJ2-3; cdr3_aa: CASSLKAGRGTDTQYF; cdr3_nt: TGTGCCAGCAGCTTAAAGGCCGGGAGAGGCACAGATACGCAGTATTTT
clone_size: NA; v_call: TRBV10-3; d_call: NA; j_call: TRBJ2-3; cdr3_aa: CAISIGGPTDTQYF; cdr3_nt: TGTGCCATCAGTATTGGAGGACCCACAGATACGCAGTATTTT
clone_size: NA; v_call: TRBV2; d_call: TRBD1; j_call: TRBJ2-2; cdr3_aa: CASRTGPTGELFF; cdr3_nt: TGTGCCAGCAGGACAGGGCCCACCGGGGAGCTGTTTTTT
clone_size: NA; v_call: TRBV28; d_call: TRBD1; j_call: TRBJ2-7; cdr3_aa: CASSWRLGLAGTGNTYEQYF; cdr3_nt: TGTGCCAGCAGTTGGCGCCTGGGGCTAGCTGGGACAGGTAATACCTACGAGCAGTACTTC
clone_size: NA; v_call: TRBV28; d_call: NA; j_call: TRBJ2-1; cdr3_aa: CASSLRGRTSYNEQFF; cdr3_nt: TGTGCCAGCAGTTTGAGGGGCAGGACCTCCTACAATGAGCAGTTCTTC
clone_size: NA; v_call: TRBV28; d_call: NA; j_call: TRBJ1-3; cdr3_aa: CASSFYGASGNTIYF; cdr3_nt: TGTGCCAGCAGTTTCTACGGGGCCTCTGGAAACACCATATATTTT
clone_size: NA; v_call: TRBV7-9; d_call: NA; j_call: TRBJ2-5; cdr3_aa: CASSLKLTNQETQYF; cdr3_nt: TGTGCCAGCAGCTTGAAGTTGACTAACCAAGAGACCCAGTACTTC
clone_size: NA; v_call: TRBV5-5; d_call: NA; j_call: TRBJ1-5; cdr3_aa: CASSFQGRDQPQHF; cdr3_nt: TGTGCCAGCAGCTTCCAGGGCAGGGATCAGCCCCAGCATTTT
clone_size: many; v_call: TRBV4-1; d_call: NA; j_call: TRBJ2-7; cdr3_aa: CASSPLRGTTREQYF; cdr3_nt: TGCGCCAGCAGCCCTCTCAGGGGAACTACGAGGGAGCAGTACTTC
clone_size: NA; v_call: TRBV28; d_call: NA; j_call: TRBJ1-2; cdr3_aa: CASSFVVIGSGYTF; cdr3_nt: TGTGCCAGCAGTTTTGTGGTTATAGGATCGGGCTACACCTTC
clone_size: NA; v_call: TRBV7-9; d_call: NA; j_call: TRBJ1-1; cdr3_aa: CASSLWHLEAFF; cdr3_nt: TGTGCCAGCAGCTTATGGCACCTTGAAGCTTTCTTT
clone_size: NA; v_call: TRBV7-8; d_call: TRBD1; j_call: TRBJ2-7; cdr3_aa: CASSRDRGTHEQYF; cdr3_nt: TGTGCCAGCTCAAGGGACAGGGGGACCCACGAGCAGTACTTC
clone_size: NA; v_call: TRBV27; d_call: NA; j_call: TRBJ2-7; cdr3_aa: CASSFFGGPYEQYF; cdr3_nt: TGTGCCAGCAGTTTCTTTGGGGGCCCCTACGAGCAGTACTTC
clone_size: NA; v_call: TRBV5-6; d_call: TRBD1; j_call: TRBJ1-2; cdr3_aa: CASSSRDRALFYGYTF; cdr3_nt: TGTGCCAGCAGCTCGAGGGACAGGGCCCTTTTCTATGGCTACACCTTC
clone_size: NA; v_call: TRBV5-1; d_call: TRBD2; j_call: TRBJ2-1; cdr3_aa: CASNFLAGDNEQFF; cdr3_nt: TGCGCCAGCAACTTCCTAGCGGGAGACAATGAGCAGTTCTTC
clone_size: NA; v_call: TRBV30; d_call: NA; j_call: TRBJ2-7; cdr3_aa: CAWSGSEGNYEQYF; cdr3_nt: TGTGCCTGGAGTGGTAGCGAGGGGAACTACGAGCAGTACTTC
clone_size: NA; v_call: TRBV18; d_call: NA; j_call: TRBJ1-1; cdr3_aa: CASSPSTVEAFF; cdr3_nt: TGTGCCAGCTCACCATCAACAGTTGAAGCTTTCTTT
clone_size: many; v_call: TRBV6-6; d_call: NA; j_call: TRBJ1-4; cdr3_aa: CASSLKDATRGEKLFF; cdr3_nt: TGTGCCAGCAGTTTGAAAGACGCCACCCGCGGGGAAAAACTGTTTTTT
clone_size: NA; v_call: TRBV27; d_call: NA; j_call: TRBJ2-7; cdr3_aa: CASTWGFYEQYF; cdr3_nt: TGTGCCAGCACATGGGGTTTCTACGAGCAGTACTTC
clone_size: NA; v_call: TRBV19; d_call: NA; j_call: TRBJ1-2; cdr3_aa: CASSVQPGANYGYTF; cdr3_nt: TGTGCCAGTAGTGTGCAGCCGGGAGCTAACTATGGCTACACCTTC
clone_size: few; v_call: TRBV28; d_call: NA; j_call: TRBJ1-5; cdr3_aa: CASSLQGNNQPQHF; cdr3_nt: TGTGCCAGCAGTTTACAGGGGAACAATCAGCCCCAGCATTTT
clone_size: NA; v_call: TRBV28; d_call: TRBD1; j_call: TRBJ1-5; cdr3_aa: CASGTGFGRNQPQHF; cdr3_nt: TGTGCCAGCGGGACAGGGTTTGGTAGAAATCAGCCCCAGCATTTT
clone_size: NA; v_call: TRBV11-2; d_call: NA; j_call: TRBJ2-1; cdr3_aa: CASSLERDEQFF; cdr3_nt: TGTGCCAGCAGCTTAGAAAGGGACGAGCAGTTCTTC
clone_size: many; v_call: TRBV19; d_call: TRBD2; j_call: TRBJ2-1; cdr3_aa: CASSPQPAGGYNEQFF; cdr3_nt: TGTGCCAGTAGTCCGCAGCCAGCGGGAGGGTACAATGAGCAGTTCTTC
clone_size: once; v_call: TRBV25-1; d_call: NA; j_call: TRBJ1-4; cdr3_aa: CASSDPGEGATNEKLFF; cdr3_nt: TGTGCCAGCAGTGATCCTGGGGAGGGTGCAACTAATGAAAAACTGTTTTTT
clone_size: NA; v_call: TRBV7-9; d_call: NA; j_call: TRBJ2-1; cdr3_aa: CASSPTGVYNEQFF; cdr3_nt: TGTGCCAGCAGCCCGACAGGAGTCTACAATGAGCAGTTCTTC
clone_size: many; v_call: TRBV28; d_call: TRBD2; j_call: TRBJ2-7; cdr3_aa: CASSLYRGGVGYEQYF; cdr3_nt: TGTGCCAGCAGTTTATATCGGGGGGGCGTCGGGTACGAGCAGTACTTC
clone_size: many; v_call: TRBV11-2; d_call: NA; j_call: TRBJ2-7; cdr3_aa: CASSLQTAYEQYF; cdr3_nt: TGTGCCAGCAGCTTACAGACCGCCTACGAGCAGTACTTC
clone_size: NA; v_call: TRBV11-1; d_call: TRBD2; j_call: TRBJ2-7; cdr3_aa: CASSLEGLAGVSNEQYF; cdr3_nt: TGTGCCAGCAGCTTAGAGGGACTAGCGGGAGTTTCCAACGAGCAGTACTTC
clone_size: NA; v_call: TRBV28; d_call: TRBD2; j_call: TRBJ2-7; cdr3_aa: CASSQTSGYEQYF; cdr3_nt: TGTGCCAGCAGCCAGACTAGCGGATACGAGCAGTACTTC
clone_size: NA; v_call: TRBV29-1; d_call: NA; j_call: TRBJ2-5; cdr3_aa: CSVEARAGETQYF; cdr3_nt: TGCAGCGTTGAGGCGAGGGCAGGGGAGACCCAGTACTTC
clone_size: NA; v_call: TRBV28; d_call: NA; j_call: TRBJ1-3; cdr3_aa: CASSLWGTFSGNTIYF; cdr3_nt: TGTGCCAGCAGTTTATGGGGGACATTCTCTGGAAACACCATATATTTT
clone_size: NA; v_call: TRBV2; d_call: NA; j_call: TRBJ1-2; cdr3_aa: CASRGRDLLYGYTF; cdr3_nt: TGTGCCAGCAGAGGACGGGATCTCCTCTATGGCTACACCTTC
clone_size: NA; v_call: TRBV11-2; d_call: NA; j_call: TRBJ2-3; cdr3_aa: CASSLQFSDTQYF; cdr3_nt: TGTGCCAGCAGCTTACAATTTTCAGATACGCAGTATTTT
clone_size: NA; v_call: TRBV28; d_call: TRBD2; j_call: TRBJ2-7; cdr3_aa: CASRTILAGTYEQYF; cdr3_nt: TGTGCCAGCAGGACCATTCTAGCGGGCACCTACGAGCAGTACTTC
clone_size: NA; v_call: TRBV13; d_call: NA; j_call: TRBJ2-7; cdr3_aa: CASSSLEESGNYEQYF; cdr3_nt: TGTGCCAGCAGCTCCCTTGAGGAGAGCGGAAATTACGAGCAGTACTTC
clone_size: NA; v_call: TRBV7-5; d_call: NA; j_call: TRBJ1-2; cdr3_aa: CVRSLAGAGNNYGYTF; cdr3_nt: TGTGTCAGAAGCTTAGCGGGTGCAGGGAATAACTATGGCTACACCTTC
clone_size: NA; v_call: TRBV7-6; d_call: TRBD2; j_call: TRBJ2-2; cdr3_aa: CASSFTSGGLVRELFF; cdr3_nt: TGTGCCAGCAGCTTTACTAGCGGGGGCCTGGTGAGGGAGCTGTTTTTT